The 23 T cell receptor beta chains listed next were all sequenced from one sample in a study of blood T cell repertoires in COVID-19. Generated by immunoSEQ multiplex PCR, the TCRdb table keeps only in-frame clones and is missing some. The table records 450,000 to 500,000 clones, approximately 85% of them present only once. The specimen sequenced was peripheral blood. These receptors originate from a human donor in a cohort sampled during active COVID-19.

The chain employs TRBV7-2 and TRBJ1-2; no clear D. Germline-derived CDR1 and CDR2 are SGHTA and FQGNSA. The CDR3 sequence is 15 residues long. V lost 0 bases, J lost 5 bases, and 13 bases lay in between. CDR3 sequence: CASSLARGKGYGYTF. In nucleotides, the CDR3 is TGTGCCAGCAGCTTAGCGAGAGGGAAGGGTTATGGCTACACCTTC.

V usage is TRBV18 and J usage is TRBJ2-7; no reliable D call. The CDR3 runs 16 residues. The germline CDR1 and CDR2 sequences are KGHSH and LQKENI. V was clipped by 5 bases and J by 0 bases, with 17 bases between them. The CDR3 here is CASSSLSRASSYEQYF. Written as DNA, the CDR3 is TGTGCCAGCTCATCCTTAAGCCGAGCGAGCTCCTACGAGCAGTACTTC.

This chain joins TRBV7-2 and TRBJ1-1, with TRBD1 identical over 9 bases. The length of the CDR3 is 14 residues. The ends lost 4 bases at V and 4 bases at J; junction bases unmatched: 4. CDR1 and CDR2 from the germline V gene are SGHTA and FQGNSA. The CDR3 here is CASSSQGAGTEAFF. The CDR3, as DNA: TGTGCCAGCAGCTCACAGGGGGCGGGCACTGAAGCTTTCTTT. Full variable domain (remainder filled in from reference TRBV7-2 and TRBJ1-1): GAGVSQSPSNKVTEKGKDVELRCDPISGHTALYWYRQSLGQGLEFLIYFQGNSAPDKSGLPSDRFSAERTGGSVSTLTIQRTQQEDSAVYLCASSSQGAGTEAFFGQGTRLTVV.

The chain joins TRBV2 to TRBJ2-3; TRBD1 aligns across 9 bases. Germline values: CDR1 SNHLY, CDR2 FYNNEI. With V trimmed by 4 bases and J by 1 base, 3 bases remained unmatched. The CDR3 consists of 15 residues. Here the CDR3 reads CASSGDRGGTDTQYF. The CDR3 bases are TGTGCCAGCAGTGGAGACAGGGGGGGCACAGATACGCAGTATTTT.

This chain connects TRBV28 to TRBJ2-7; TRBD2 is a possible D gene (5 bases). The CDR3 extends over 14 amino acids. Trimming stripped 4 bases from V and 10 bases from J, with 20 bases between. From germline, CDR1 is MDHEN and CDR2 SYDVKM. The CDR3 region has the DNA TGTGCCAGCAGTTCCTTAGAGCTAGCCCAAATACAGTACTTC. This translates into CASSSLELAQIQYF.

Many counts were recorded for this clone. The chain carries TRBV9 and TRBJ2-7; D may be TRBD2 (5 bases). The CDR3 length is 14 residues. V was cut by 0 bases and J by 2 bases, with 9 bases left in between. Per the germline V gene, CDR1 is SGDLS and CDR2 is YYNGEE. The DNA of the CDR3 is TGTGCCAGCAGCGTAGGGAGCGGCACCTACGAGCAGTACTTC. It codes for CASSVGSGTYEQYF.

The rearrangement uses TRBV19 and TRBJ2-7; 9 positions agree with TRBD1. Germline V gives CDR1 LNHDA, CDR2 SQIVND (reference sequence). V lost 6 bases and J lost 4; bases outside the gene matches: 1. The CDR3 is made up of 12 amino acids. CDR3: CASSGTGYEQYF. The CDR3 coding sequence is TGTGCCAGTAGCGGGACAGGGTACGAGCAGTACTTC.

The J gene is TRBJ1-4, the V gene TRBV30; 8 nucleotides match TRBD1. The germline V gene has CDR1 GTSNPN and CDR2 SVGIG (reference sequence). The V segment lost 1 base and the J segment 5 bases; nucleotides outside the gene matches: 3. CDR3 length equals 14 residues. This chain's CDR3 is CAWSADRANEKLFF. CDR3 DNA: TGTGCCTGGAGTGCGGACAGGGCAAATGAAAAACTGTTTTTT.

The chain has TRBV10-3 and TRBJ2-1; TRBD2 aligns across 7 bases. Per the germline V gene, CDR1 is ENHRY and CDR2 is SYGVKD. V lost 1 base to trimming and J lost 6 bases; unmatched junction nucleotides: 9. This CDR3 spans 16 amino acids. For the CDR3, the DNA is TGTGCCATCAGTGAGTATCAAACGGGAGGCCCCAATGAGCAGTTCTTC. It specifies CAISEYQTGGPNEQFF.

This clone appeared once. This chain connects TRBV30 to TRBJ2-3; 10 bases fit TRBD2. The CDR3 has 16 amino acids. Germline V gives CDR1 GTSNPN, CDR2 SVGIG (reference sequence). Unmatched junction bases numbered 6, after V lost 1 base and J lost 2 bases. CDR3 nucleotide sequence: TGTGCCTGGAGTGGGATAGCGGGAGGCCCCACAGATACGCAGTATTTT. This translates into CAWSGIAGGPTDTQYF. Full variable domain (missing parts from reference TRBV30 and TRBJ2-3): SQTIHQWPATLVQPVGSPLSLECTVEGTSNPNLYWYRQAAGRGLQLLFYSVGIGQISSEVPQNLSASRPQDRQFILSSKKLLLSDSGFYLCAWSGIAGGPTDTQYFGPGTRLTVL.

V gene TRBV28 combines with J gene TRBJ1-1; TRBD1 agrees at 7 bases. The CDR3 length is 13 residues. V shed 5 bases, J shed 0 bases, and the junction held 0 bases outside the gene matches. The germline V gene encodes CDR1 MDHEN and CDR2 SYDVKM. The CDR3 DNA sequence: TGTGCCAGCAGTGGGACAGTGAACACTGAAGCTTTCTTT. As protein: CASSGTVNTEAFF. The whole variable domain, filled in from reference TRBV28 and TRBJ1-1, reads DVKVTQSSRYLVKRTGEKVFLECVQDMDHENMFWYRQDPGLGLRLIYFSYDVKMKEKGDIPEGYSVSREKKERFSLILESASTNQTSMYLCASSGTVNTEAFFGQGTRLTVV.

The chain links TRBV19 to TRBJ2-1; 9 bases are shared with TRBD2. The CDR3 is 21 residues long. V trimming: 4 bases; J trimming: 0 bases; junction bases outside the gene matches: 19. CDR1 and CDR2 (germline): LNHDA, SQIVND (reference sequence). This chain's CDR3 is CASSNGRRVAGAISSYNEQFF. CDR3 DNA sequence: TGTGCCAGTAGTAATGGGAGGAGGGTAGCGGGAGCGATTAGCTCCTACAATGAGCAGTTCTTC.

The genes are TRBV10-3 and TRBJ1-6; 7 bases match TRBD1. Germline assignment: CDR1 ENHRY and CDR2 SYGVKD. V was pared by 9 bases and J by 10 bases, with 12 bases of the junction left unmatched. The CDR3 runs 14 residues. CDR3 coding DNA: TGTGCCATAGAATCCGGGACAGAGTTCTCACCCCTCCACTTT. The encoded protein is CAIESGTEFSPLHF.

This rearrangement joins TRBV7-2 to TRBJ2-7; 8 positions match TRBD1. This CDR3 has 14 residues. Germline V gives CDR1 SGHTA, CDR2 FQGNSA. Germline trimming cut 5 bases from V and 1 base from J; bases unmatched to any gene: 4. In nucleotides, the CDR3 is TGTGCCAGCAGCGGCCAGGGGGCTTCCTACGAGCAGTACTTC. It translates to CASSGQGASYEQYF.

This clone was seen once. The rearrangement joins TRBV30 to TRBJ1-5, with 11 nucleotides matching TRBD1. The CDR3 has 15 amino acids. Trimming took 6 bases from V and 3 from J; bases not matched to a gene: 7. Germline CDR1 is GTSNPN and CDR2 is SVGIG (reference sequence). Here the CDR3 DNA reads TGTGCCTGCAGCCGGGACAGGGGGGCCAATCAGCCCCAGCATTTT. Translating it yields CACSRDRGANQPQHF.

This chain joins TRBV28 and TRBJ1-3; D is unresolved. V dropped 10 bases and J dropped 2 bases, with 15 bases sitting between them. Per the germline V gene, CDR1 is MDHEN and CDR2 is SYDVKM. This CDR3 is 14 amino acids long. The CDR3 spells CATLDSSTGNTIYF. Written as DNA, the CDR3 is TGTGCCACCTTAGACTCGAGCACTGGAAACACCATATATTTT.

V gene TRBV5-8 combines with J gene TRBJ2-7; 7 nucleotides align to TRBD1. This CDR3 comprises 14 residues. The germline CDR1 and CDR2 sequences are SGHTS and YDEGEE. The ends lost 0 bases at V and 3 bases at J; junction bases unmatched: 3. CDR3 residues: CASSLDPGGYEQYF. DNA of the CDR3: TGTGCCAGCAGCTTGGACCCAGGGGGCTACGAGCAGTACTTC.

The rearrangement joins TRBV6-5 to TRBJ2-1; TRBD2 matches at 14 bases. J was trimmed by 8 bases and V by 7 bases; bases with no gene match: 7. In germline, CDR1 is MNHEY, CDR2 SVGAGI. There are 15 residues in the CDR3. The DNA of the CDR3 is TGTGCCAGCACGTCCGGGACTAGCGGGAGATATGAGCAGTTCTTC. Residues: CASTSGTSGRYEQFF.

The CDR3: CATSPRQGENEKLFF. The CDR3 region has the DNA TGTGCCACCAGCCCGCGACAGGGAGAAAATGAAAAACTGTTTTTT. The chain carries TRBV15 and TRBJ1-4, with 7 nucleotides matching TRBD1. The germline V gene encodes CDR1 LNHNV and CDR2 YYDKDF (reference sequence). The CDR3 has 15 amino acids. V lost 5 bases, J lost 5 bases, and 8 bases stayed unmatched. Filled out from reference TRBV15 and TRBJ1-4, the complete variable domain reads DAMVIQNPRYQVTQFGKPVTLSCSQTLNHNVMYWYQQKSSQAPKLLFHYYDKDFNNEADTPDNFQSRRPNTSFCFLDIRSPGLGDTAMYLCATSPRQGENEKLFFGSGTQLSVL.

The chain combines TRBV5-6 with TRBJ1-5, with 7 bases matching TRBD1. Looked up from germline, CDR1 is SGHDT and CDR2 is YYEEEE. The V segment lost 4 bases and the J segment 2 bases; nucleotides outside the gene matches: 6. This CDR3 comprises 15 residues. CDR3 sequence: CASSPRGLGNQPQHF. The CDR3 DNA reads as TGTGCCAGCAGCCCAAGGGGGCTGGGCAATCAGCCCCAGCATTTT.

The chain uses TRBV6-5 and TRBJ2-7, with 10 bases identical to TRBD1. Trimming at V came to 4 bases and at J to 4 bases, leaving 1 base not matched to a gene. The CDR3 spans 13 residues. Germline CDR1 reads MNHEY; CDR2 reads SVGAGI. DNA of the CDR3: TGTGCCAGCAGTTTGGACAGGGGGTACGAGCAGTACTTC. Its translation: CASSLDRGYEQYF.

This chain joins TRBV28 and TRBJ2-1, with D possibly being TRBD2 (6 bases). The CDR3 has 18 amino acids. Trimming took 4 bases from V and 0 from J, leaving 19 bases between them. Germline CDR1 MDHEN, CDR2 SYDVKM. This CDR3 reads CASSSLYLADSSYNEQFF. The CDR3 coding sequence is TGTGCCAGCAGTTCCTTATACTTAGCGGATAGCTCCTACAATGAGCAGTTCTTC. Based on the CDR3 plus reference TRBV28 and TRBJ2-1, the full variable domain is DVKVTQSSRYLVKRTGEKVFLECVQDMDHENMFWYRQDPGLGLRLIYFSYDVKMKEKGDIPEGYSVSREKKERFSLILESASTNQTSMYLCASSSLYLADSSYNEQFFGPGTRLTVL.

The chain employs TRBV4-3 and TRBJ1-6, with 9 bases aligning to TRBD1. The ends lost 0 bases at V and 10 bases at J; junction bases unmatched: 10. Per the germline V gene, CDR1 is LGHNA and CDR2 is YSLEER. This CDR3 is 17 amino acids long. The CDR3 spells CASSQDYGTGRESPLHF. In DNA, the CDR3 is TGCGCCAGCAGCCAAGATTACGGGACAGGGAGAGAATCACCCCTCCACTTT.